Listed below are T cell receptor beta chains from one sample, sequenced in a study of blood T cell repertoires in COVID-19. Here immunoSEQ multiplex PCR was the method, and the copy in TCRdb shows in-frame clones only, minus some. The repertoire holds just over 20,000 clones, 85% to 90% seen once, with around 3.7% in the top ten. Sequenced: peripheral blood. The receptors derive from a man aged 45-60 years with active COVID-19. CDR3s include the opening cysteine and the closing phenylalanine or tryptophan. A D gene is named only where the DNA matches it firmly. Clone size is shown for a subset of rows, as once, few, many or a class of expanded clone.

.	.	TRBJ1-2	TRBV19	CASKPGGSYYGYTF	TGTGCCAGTAAACCCGGAGGGTCGTACTATGGCTACACCTTC
once	.	TRBJ1-2	TRBV2	CASSPGRGAYYGYTF	TGTGCCAGCAGTCCAGGTCGCGGGGCTTACTATGGCTACACCTTC
once	TRBD1	TRBJ1-6	TRBV11-2	CASRRPGQSTSPLHF	TGTGCCAGCAGACGACCGGGACAGAGTACTTCACCCCTCCACTTT
.	TRBD1	TRBJ2-7	TRBV6-5	CASTKGAEQYF	TGTGCCAGCACCAAGGGGGCCGAGCAGTACTTC
.	TRBD2	TRBJ2-2	TRBV4-1	CASSPYLAGGTGELFF	TGCGCCAGCAGCCCGTACTTAGCGGGGGGCACCGGGGAGCTGTTTTTT
.	TRBD1	TRBJ2-3	TRBV18	CASSNSYRGDTQYF	TGTGCCAGCTCAAATTCCTACAGGGGAGATACGCAGTATTTT
once	TRBD1	TRBJ1-1	TRBV6-2/TRBV6-3	CASSSRDRDNTEAFF	TGTGCCAGCAGTTCGAGGGACAGGGATAACACTGAAGCTTTCTTT
once	.	TRBJ2-3	TRBV4-1	CASSQGALATDTQYF	TGCGCCAGCAGCCAAGGGGCCCTCGCCACAGATACGCAGTATTTT
.	.	TRBJ2-2	TRBV25-1	CASTPLTGELFF	TGTGCCAGCACCCCTCTAACCGGGGAGCTGTTTTTT
.	.	TRBJ1-1	TRBV4-1	CASSQTGMNTEAFF	TGCGCCAGCAGCCAAACAGGGATGAACACTGAAGCTTTCTTT
.	.	TRBJ1-2	TRBV27	CASSFAAYHGYTF	TGTGCCAGCAGTTTTGCGGCCTATCATGGCTACACCTTC
.	.	TRBJ2-7	TRBV4-1	CASSHSTDHLRTYEQYF	TGCGCCAGCAGCCATTCAACAGACCACCTTCGCACCTACGAGCAGTACTTC
.	.	TRBJ2-3	TRBV7-3	CASSLTVTPPTDTQYF	TGTGCCAGCAGCTTAACGGTCACACCACCCACAGATACGCAGTATTTT
.	TRBD2	TRBJ2-2	TRBV9	CASSVAGGTGELFF	TGTGCCAGCAGCGTTGCGGGGGGCACCGGGGAGCTGTTTTTT
.	.	TRBJ2-7	TRBV6-6	CASSRGLGEQYF	TGTGCCAGCAGTAGGGGACTTGGCGAGCAGTACTTC
.	TRBD1	TRBJ1-1	TRBV5-1	CASSLGTGLKNTEAFF	TGCGCCAGCAGCTTGGGGACAGGGCTTAAGAACACTGAAGCTTTCTTT
.	.	TRBJ2-1	TRBV4-1	CASSQEVGRDGNEQFF	TGCGCCAGCAGCCAAGAGGTGGGCCGCGACGGCAATGAGCAGTTCTTC
.	.	TRBJ1-2	TRBV30	CAWISRAYGYTF	TGTGCCTGGATCTCCAGGGCATATGGCTACACCTTC
.	TRBD1	TRBJ1-6	TRBV18	CASSPGTVNSPLHF	TGTGCCAGCTCACCAGGGACAGTAAATTCACCCCTCCACTTT
.	TRBD2	TRBJ2-4	TRBV4-3	CASSQDTAGGPGLNIQYF	TGCGCCAGCAGCCAAGATACAGCGGGGGGGCCTGGATTGAACATTCAGTACTTC
.	.	TRBJ2-7	TRBV7-8	CASASVWASYEQYF	TGTGCCAGCGCATCCGTGTGGGCGTCCTACGAGCAGTACTTC
.	.	TRBJ1-1	TRBV5-1	CASSLFGEGTEAFF	TGCGCCAGCAGCTTGTTTGGGGAGGGGACTGAAGCTTTCTTT
.	.	TRBJ2-3	TRBV5-1	CASSFFGPLRGNTDTQYF	TGCGCCAGCAGCTTCTTTGGGCCCCTCCGGGGGAACACAGATACGCAGTATTTT
.	TRBD1	TRBJ1-2	TRBV30	CAWSPPQGANGYTF	TGTGCCTGGAGCCCCCCCCAGGGGGCCAATGGCTACACCTTC
.	.	TRBJ1-2	TRBV18	CASSPPAVNYGYTF	TGTGCCAGCTCACCACCCGCAGTTAACTATGGCTACACCTTC
.	.	TRBJ2-1	TRBV10-1	CASSLSVRNEQFF	TGCGCCAGCAGTTTGTCTGTTCGGAATGAGCAGTTCTTC
.	.	TRBJ1-1	TRBV7-9	CASSFPGQGTEAFF	TGTGCCAGCAGCTTCCCTGGGCAGGGGACTGAAGCTTTCTTT
once	TRBD1	TRBJ1-2	TRBV7-9	CASSSDRGLLYGYTF	TGTGCCAGCAGCTCGGACAGGGGACTACTCTATGGCTACACCTTC
once	TRBD1	TRBJ1-1	TRBV29-1	CSHSGQGNTEAFF	TGCAGTCATTCGGGACAGGGGAACACTGAAGCTTTCTTT
.	.	TRBJ1-1	TRBV15	CATSNRDTRREAFF	TGTGCCACCAGCAACCGGGACACAAGACGTGAAGCTTTCTTT
.	.	TRBJ1-6	TRBV7-9	CASSLLGGDNSPLHF	TGTGCCAGCAGCTTATTGGGAGGCGATAATTCACCCCTCCACTTT
few	TRBD1	TRBJ1-1	TRBV19	CASSYRGRQGMNTEAFF	TGTGCCAGTTCTTACAGGGGGCGGCAGGGGATGAACACTGAAGCTTTCTTT
once	TRBD1	TRBJ2-2	TRBV5-6	CASSDLRTTQGDLPGELFF	TGTGCCAGCAGCGATCTCAGAACAACACAGGGGGACCTCCCCGGGGAGCTGTTTTTT
once	.	TRBJ1-5	TRBV12-3/TRBV12-4	CASGSGSNQPQHF	TGTGCCAGCGGGAGTGGTAGCAATCAGCCCCAGCATTTT
.	.	TRBJ2-5	TRBV9	CASNAAGTQRETQYF	TGTGCCAGCAACGCCGCCGGGACACAAAGGGAGACCCAGTACTTC
once	TRBD1	TRBJ2-5	TRBV3-1/TRBV3-2	CASSQGGQGSETQYF	TGTGCCAGCAGCCAAGGAGGACAGGGATCAGAGACCCAGTACTTC
once	.	TRBJ1-2	TRBV19	CASSLIRNNYGYTF	TGTGCCAGTAGTCTGATCAGGAATAACTATGGCTACACCTTC
.	.	TRBJ2-7	TRBV18	CASSPASLGDYEQYF	TGTGCCAGCTCACCAGCTTCTTTAGGGGATTACGAGCAGTACTTC
few	TRBD1	TRBJ1-2	TRBV30	CAWSLLQGAAYGYTF	TGTGCCTGGAGTTTGTTACAGGGGGCGGCCTATGGCTACACCTTC
.	TRBD1	TRBJ2-7	TRBV7-2	CASSKQGVGTYEQYF	TGTGCCAGCAGCAAGCAGGGGGTAGGGACCTACGAGCAGTACTTC
.	TRBD1	TRBJ2-7	TRBV7-9	CASSSPQGSYEQYF	TGTGCCAGCAGCTCCCCACAGGGGAGCTACGAGCAGTACTTC
.	TRBD1	TRBJ1-1	TRBV6-2/TRBV6-3	CASSFTGVTEAFF	TGTGCCAGCAGTTTCACAGGGGTAACTGAAGCTTTCTTT
.	.	TRBJ2-2	TRBV27	CASSLTGTGELFF	TGTGCCAGCAGTTTAACGGGCACCGGGGAGCTGTTTTTT
.	.	TRBJ2-7	TRBV2	CASRRDSAYEQYF	TGTGCCAGCAGAAGAGACAGTGCCTACGAGCAGTACTTC
.	TRBD2	TRBJ2-1	TRBV11-2	CASSAGGVYNEQFF	TGTGCCAGCAGCGCGGGGGGGGTCTACAATGAGCAGTTCTTC
.	.	TRBJ1-2	TRBV4-1	CASSQFDNTNYGYTF	TGCGCCAGCAGCCAATTTGATAACACGAACTATGGCTACACCTTC
.	.	TRBJ2-7	TRBV12-3/TRBV12-4	CASSLGQTYEQYF	TGTGCCAGCAGTTTAGGGCAGACCTACGAGCAGTACTTC
.	TRBD2	TRBJ2-7	TRBV7-8	CASTGGEGPREIYEQYF	TGTGCCAGCACCGGGGGGGAGGGACCACGGGAAATCTACGAGCAGTACTTC
.	.	TRBJ2-7	TRBV11-2	CASSLEVPSGGPYEQYF	TGTGCCAGCAGCTTAGAAGTCCCCTCCGGGGGACCCTACGAGCAGTACTTC
.	.	TRBJ1-1	TRBV5-4	CASSKGQGGNTEAFF	TGTGCCAGCAGCAAAGGACAAGGGGGAAACACTGAAGCTTTCTTT
once	TRBD1	TRBJ2-7	TRBV18	CASSPAGQGLNEQYF	TGTGCCAGCTCACCCGCGGGACAGGGTTTGAACGAGCAGTACTTC
.	TRBD1	TRBJ1-6	TRBV5-1	CASSWTGQGYNSPLHF	TGCGCCAGCAGCTGGACGGGACAGGGTTATAATTCACCCCTCCACTTT
.	TRBD1	TRBJ1-1	TRBV19	CASEGQQNTEAFF	TGTGCCAGTGAGGGACAGCAGAACACTGAAGCTTTCTTT
.	TRBD1	TRBJ1-3	TRBV14	CASSPFRDSSGNTIYF	TGTGCCAGCAGCCCATTCCGGGACAGCTCTGGAAACACCATATATTTT